Included here is one T cell receptor beta chain sequence, with context. Both iRepertoire HTBI primers and Arm-PCR of CDR3 regions were used to build the TCR beta libraries. From the multiplex PCR reads, TCRdb called clonotypes with MiXCR, one entry per CDR3 protein. This sample has 400,000 to 500,000 distinct CDR3 sequences, with about 15% found just once. This sample is drawn from a study of regulatory T cells in long-lasting Graves disease. The time point here: newly diagnosed GD, antithyroid drugs for less than 3 months. The TCR library was made from RNA extracted from PBMCs. In addition, the sample was reused for a study of T cells in Graves' hyperthyroidism and ophthalmopathy. That source adds: When the TCR CDR3 underwent first-round RT-PCR, the HTBI primer set was used.

The clonotype was recovered from a woman between 25 and 40 years old with Graves disease. Sequenced here: peripheral blood mononuclear cells (PBMCs), sampled at new diagnosis, from a patient treated with antithyroid drugs.

The CDR3 bases are TGTGCCAACACCCCGCGACAGTCCTTTTATGGCTACACCTTC. This sequence encodes CANTPRQSFYGYTF. This chain joins TRBV6-1 and TRBJ1-2; possible D gene TRBD1, 5 bases. Trimming removed 10 bases from V and 5 bases from J, with 20 bases in between. From germline, CDR1 is MNHNS and CDR2 SASEGT. This CDR3 spans 14 amino acids.